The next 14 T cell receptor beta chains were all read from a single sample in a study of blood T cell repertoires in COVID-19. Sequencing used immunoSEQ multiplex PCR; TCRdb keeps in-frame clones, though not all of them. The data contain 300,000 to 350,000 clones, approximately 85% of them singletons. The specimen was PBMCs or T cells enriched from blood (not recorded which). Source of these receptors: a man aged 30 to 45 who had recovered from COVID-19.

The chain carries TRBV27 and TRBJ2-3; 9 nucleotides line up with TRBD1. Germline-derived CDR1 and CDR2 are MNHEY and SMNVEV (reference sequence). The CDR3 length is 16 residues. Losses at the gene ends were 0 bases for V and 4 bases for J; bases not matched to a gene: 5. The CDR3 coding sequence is TGTGCCAGCAGTTTATCCGCCGGGACAGGGTCAGATACGCAGTATTTT. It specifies CASSLSAGTGSDTQYF.

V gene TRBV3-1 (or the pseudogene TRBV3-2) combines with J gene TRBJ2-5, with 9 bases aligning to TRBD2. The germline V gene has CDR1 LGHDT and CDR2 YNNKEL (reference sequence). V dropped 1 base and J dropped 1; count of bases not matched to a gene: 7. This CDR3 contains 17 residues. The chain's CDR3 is CASSQGAGLAFQETQYF. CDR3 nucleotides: TGTGCCAGCAGCCAAGGGGCGGGACTAGCTTTCCAAGAGACCCAGTACTTC.

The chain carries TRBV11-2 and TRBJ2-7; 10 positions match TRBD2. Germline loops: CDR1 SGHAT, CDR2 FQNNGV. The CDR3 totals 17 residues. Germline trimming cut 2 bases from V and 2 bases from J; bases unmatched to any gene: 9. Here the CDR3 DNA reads TGTGCCAGCAGCTTAAGGAGGGAGCGGGGGGGCCCCTACGAGCAGTACTTC. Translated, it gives CASSLRRERGGPYEQYF.

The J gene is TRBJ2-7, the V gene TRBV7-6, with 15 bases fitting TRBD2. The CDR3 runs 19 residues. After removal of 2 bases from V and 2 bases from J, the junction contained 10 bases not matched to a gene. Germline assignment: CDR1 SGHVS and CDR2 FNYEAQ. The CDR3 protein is CASSLSMGLAGGRPYEQYF. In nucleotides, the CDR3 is TGTGCCAGCAGCTTATCTATGGGACTAGCGGGGGGCCGACCCTACGAGCAGTACTTC.

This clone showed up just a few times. CDR3: CASSSPGTSANEQFF. For the CDR3, the DNA is TGTGCCAGCAGCTCGCCAGGGACTAGCGCCAATGAGCAGTTCTTC. The gene calls are TRBV11-3 and TRBJ2-1; 10 positions match TRBD2. Looked up from germline, CDR1 is SGHNT and CDR2 is YENEEA. This CDR3 comprises 15 residues. Losses at the gene ends were 4 bases for V and 6 bases for J; bases not matched to a gene: 6.

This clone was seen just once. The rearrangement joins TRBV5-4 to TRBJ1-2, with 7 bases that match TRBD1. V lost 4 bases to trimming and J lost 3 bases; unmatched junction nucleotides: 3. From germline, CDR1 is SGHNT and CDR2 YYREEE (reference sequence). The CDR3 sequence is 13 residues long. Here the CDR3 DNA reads TGTGCCAGCAGCGGACAGGATCACTATGGCTACACCTTC. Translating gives CASSGQDHYGYTF.

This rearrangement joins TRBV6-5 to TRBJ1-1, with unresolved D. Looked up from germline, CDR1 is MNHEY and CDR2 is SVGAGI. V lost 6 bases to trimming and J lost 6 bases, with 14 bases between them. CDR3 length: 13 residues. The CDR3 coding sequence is TGTGCCAGCAGGAGCGGCGCCCGAGCTGAAGCTTTCTTT. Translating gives CASRSGARAEAFF.

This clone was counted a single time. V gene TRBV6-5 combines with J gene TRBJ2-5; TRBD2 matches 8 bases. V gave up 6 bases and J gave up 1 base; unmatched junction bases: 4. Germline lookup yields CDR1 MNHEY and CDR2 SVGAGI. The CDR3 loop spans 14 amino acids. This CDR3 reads CASSESGGQETQYF. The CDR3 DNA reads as TGTGCCAGCAGCGAGAGCGGGGGCCAAGAGACCCAGTACTTC.

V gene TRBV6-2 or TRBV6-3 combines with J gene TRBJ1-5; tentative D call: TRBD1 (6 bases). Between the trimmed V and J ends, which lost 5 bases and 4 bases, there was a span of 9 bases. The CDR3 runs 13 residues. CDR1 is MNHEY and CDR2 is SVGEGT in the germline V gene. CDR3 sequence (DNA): TGTGCCAGCAGTACAGGGCCGAATCAGCCCCAGCATTTT. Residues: CASSTGPNQPQHF.

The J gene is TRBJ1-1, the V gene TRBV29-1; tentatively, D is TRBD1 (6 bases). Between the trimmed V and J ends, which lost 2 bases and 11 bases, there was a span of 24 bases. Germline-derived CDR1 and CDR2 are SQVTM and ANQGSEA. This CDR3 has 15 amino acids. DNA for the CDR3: TGCAGCGTTGAATCTGTATTTACAGGGATGCGTGAGGCTTTCTTT. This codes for CSVESVFTGMREAFF.

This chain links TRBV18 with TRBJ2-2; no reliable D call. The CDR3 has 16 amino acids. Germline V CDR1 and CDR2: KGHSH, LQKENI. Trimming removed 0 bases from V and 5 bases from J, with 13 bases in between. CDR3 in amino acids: CASSPPSKQTTGELFF. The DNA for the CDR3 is TGTGCCAGCTCACCACCATCCAAACAGACAACCGGGGAGCTGTTTTTT. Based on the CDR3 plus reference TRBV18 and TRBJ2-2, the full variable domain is NAGVMQNPRHLVRRRGQEARLRCSPMKGHSHVYWYRQLPEEGLKFMVYLQKENIIDESGMPKERFSAEFPKEGPSILRIQQVVRGDSAAYFCASSPPSKQTTGELFFGEGSRLTVL.

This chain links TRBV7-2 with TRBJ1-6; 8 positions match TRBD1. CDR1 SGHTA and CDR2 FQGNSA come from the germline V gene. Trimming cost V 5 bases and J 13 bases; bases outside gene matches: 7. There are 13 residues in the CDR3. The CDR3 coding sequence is TGTGCCAGCAGCACTAAAAGGACAGGGCCCCTCCACTTT. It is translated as CASSTKRTGPLHF. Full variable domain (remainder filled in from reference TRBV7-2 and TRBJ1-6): GAGVSQSPSNKVTEKGKDVELRCDPISGHTALYWYRQSLGQGLEFLIYFQGNSAPDKSGLPSDRFSAERTGGSVSTLTIQRTQQEDSAVYLCASSTKRTGPLHFGNGTRLTVT.

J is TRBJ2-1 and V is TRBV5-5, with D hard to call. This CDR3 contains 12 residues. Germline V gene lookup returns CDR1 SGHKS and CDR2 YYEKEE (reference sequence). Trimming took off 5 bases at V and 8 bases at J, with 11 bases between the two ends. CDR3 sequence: CASSQSEYEQFF. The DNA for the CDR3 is TGTGCCAGCAGTCAATCGGAGTATGAGCAGTTCTTC.

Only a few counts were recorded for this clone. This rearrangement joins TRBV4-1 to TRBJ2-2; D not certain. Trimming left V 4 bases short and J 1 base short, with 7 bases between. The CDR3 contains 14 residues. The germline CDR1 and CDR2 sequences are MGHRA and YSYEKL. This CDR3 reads CASSPRQNTGELFF. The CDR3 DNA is TGCGCCAGCAGCCCTCGACAGAACACCGGGGAGCTGTTTTTT.